This T cell receptor (beta chain) was sequenced for a study of CD8 T cells in ankylosing spondylitis. Study-level findings and limits: Reactive arthritis synovial fluid and blood were previously reported to contain some motif variants. A motif in TCR beta, a set of about eight highly homologous variants, appeared characteristic of ankylosing spondylitis blood.

V lost 4 bases to trimming and J lost 9 bases, with 14 bases between them. The CDR3 sequence is 13 residues long. Per germline, CDR1 SGHTA and CDR2 FQGNSA. Using quantitative 5'-RACE with molecular barcodes, the authors made TCR beta libraries. TCRdb processed the 5' RACE reads anew with MiXCR; each CDR3 protein has one entry. The repertoire consists of 230,000 or so distinct CDR3 sequences, with 20% to 30% occurring once and the leading ten covering over 0.55%. This clonotype has only a few counts. Its antigen remains unidentified. The sequence was collected from a male donor with ankylosing spondylitis or in good health (not recorded which). This chain uses TRBV7-2 with TRBJ2-3; the D gene is possibly TRBD2 (6 bases). The sequenced material came from blood, either unsorted or a sorted T cell fraction (not recorded which). The CDR3 coding sequence is TGTGCCAGCAGCTCAGCGACTAGTGGAACGCAGTATTTT. Its translation is CASSSATSGTQYF.